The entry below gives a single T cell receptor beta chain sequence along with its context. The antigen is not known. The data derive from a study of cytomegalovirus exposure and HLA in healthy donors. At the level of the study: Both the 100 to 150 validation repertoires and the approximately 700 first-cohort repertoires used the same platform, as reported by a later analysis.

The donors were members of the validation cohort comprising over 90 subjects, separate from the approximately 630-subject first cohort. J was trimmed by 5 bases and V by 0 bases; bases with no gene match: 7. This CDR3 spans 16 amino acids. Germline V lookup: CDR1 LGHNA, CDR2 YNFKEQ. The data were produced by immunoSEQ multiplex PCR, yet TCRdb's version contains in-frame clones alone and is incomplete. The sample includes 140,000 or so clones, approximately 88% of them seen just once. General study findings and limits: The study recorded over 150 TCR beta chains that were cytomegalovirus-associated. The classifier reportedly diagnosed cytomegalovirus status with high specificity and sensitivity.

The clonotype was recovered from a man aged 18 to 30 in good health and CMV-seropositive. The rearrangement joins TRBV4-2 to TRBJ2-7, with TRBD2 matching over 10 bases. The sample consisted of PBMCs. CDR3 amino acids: CASSQDSASGSHEQYF. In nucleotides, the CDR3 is TGTGCCAGCAGCCAAGATTCGGCTAGCGGGAGCCACGAGCAGTACTTC.